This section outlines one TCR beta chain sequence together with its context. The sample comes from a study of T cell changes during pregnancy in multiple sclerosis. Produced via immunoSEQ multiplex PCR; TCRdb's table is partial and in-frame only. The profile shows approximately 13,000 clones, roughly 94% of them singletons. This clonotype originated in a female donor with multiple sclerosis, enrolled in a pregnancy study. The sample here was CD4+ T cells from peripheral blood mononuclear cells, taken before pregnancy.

The CDR3 DNA reads TGTGCCAGCAGAGGGCAGGGCGGCGGCACTGAAGCTTTCTTT. Protein product: CASRGQGGGTEAFF. The gene calls are TRBV6-6 and TRBJ1-1; tentatively, D is TRBD1 (5 bases). Per germline, CDR1 MNHNY and CDR2 SVGAGI (reference sequence). Trimming pared 6 bases from V and 4 bases from J, leaving 15 bases between. The CDR3 covers 14 residues.